This TCR beta chain was retrieved from a study of Ad26.COV2.S vaccination and SARS-CoV-2 variants (TCRdb year 2021). Broadly, across the study: TCRbeta repertoire sequencing was used to assess the specificity and breadth of SARS-CoV-2-reactive T cell receptors after Ad26.COV2.S vaccination. A total of approximately 30 samples were included in the TCR-sequenced set, comprising some 20 Ad26.COV2.S vaccine recipients, 5 placebo recipients and 8 SARS-CoV-2 convalescent individuals.

In the paper's terms, the time point label means: individuals recovered from natural SARS-CoV-2 infection. TCRbeta CDR3 regions were sequenced with the immunoSEQ Assay. After extraction, genomic DNA underwent amplification by bias-controlled multiplex PCR, followed by high-throughput sequencing. Per the original workflow: To quantify the absolute abundance of every unique TCRbeta CDR3 region, sequences were collapsed and filtered. T cell fraction was estimated by normalizing TCRbeta template counts to usable DNA, with usable DNA measured through amplification of reference genes found in all nucleated cells. Repertoire TCRs were annotated as SARS-CoV-2-specific when V gene, CDR3 amino acid sequence and J gene were exactly matched to a known reactive TCR set. The reference SARS-CoV-2 TCR set came from MIRA and was filtered for enrichment in COVID-19-positive ImmuneCODE repertoires, removing public or cross-reactive TCRs. Using the MIRA antigens, annotated TCRs were further analysed by specific ORF or by position within an ORF. Breadth was defined as the number of annotated unique rearrangements divided by the total number of unique productive rearrangements, and depth was defined as the summed frequency of the annotated unique rearrangements. Group comparisons of TCR breadth used two-sided Wilcoxon rank-sum tests. As stored in TCRdb, this immuneACCESS dataset retains in-frame rearrangements with V and J assigned. A fraction of the clones does not appear; measured against another copy, unresolved V genes explain less than half of the discrepancy, and the remainder lacks a known reason. V and J calls and clone size are as listed in that table; D and trimming were resolved from the DNA. Here the sample has hundreds of thousands of clones; 90% to 95% occur a single time. The ten largest clonotypes hold 3% to 4% of the sample.

V is clipped by 0 bases and J by 1 base, and the sequence between their germline boundaries is 7 bases long. CDR1 SGHRS and CDR2 YFSETQ are derived from the germline V gene. Reading from cysteine to phenylalanine, the CDR3 counts 14 amino acids. Here the CDR3 DNA is all that survives: 42 bases in frame from base 1. Points on this clone: The target of this receptor is not known. Base qualities were left out, and no much larger clone turns up one base away.

Study-wide findings and limitations: Higher spike-specific TCR breadth was observed in Ad26.COV2.S recipients than in placebo recipients (P = 0.0014). Comparable non-spike TCR breadth was observed between vaccine and placebo recipients, consistent with only spike being contained in the vaccine. It was noted by the authors that total T cell responses may have been underestimated by the TCR breadth and depth analyses. After vaccination, substantial breadth of spike-specific CD8+ and CD4+ T cell responses was reported.

This material consisted of peripheral blood, taken after recovery from COVID-19. The sequence derives from a human donor who had recovered from COVID-19. This receptor chain uses TRBV5-1 and TRBJ1-1, with the D gene not clear enough to name. The CDR3 region: CASSLGSGNTEAFF. The DNA reads as follows: TGCGCCAGCAGCTTGGGTTCAGGGAACACTGAAGCTTTCTTT.